This entry lists 22 T cell receptor beta chains sequenced from one sample in a study of blood T cell repertoires in COVID-19. The protocol was immunoSEQ multiplex PCR, while the TCRdb copy is restricted to in-frame clones and leaves out a portion. The sample carries 50,000 to 70,000 clones, roughly 84% recorded once. The sequenced material came from peripheral blood. These receptor sequences come from a woman aged 55-69 years with acute or convalescent COVID-19.

The chain combines TRBV4-1 with TRBJ1-3; 8 bases line up with TRBD1. The CDR3 loop spans 15 amino acids. Looked up from germline, CDR1 is MGHRA and CDR2 is YSYEKL. The trim removed 2 bases at V and 3 bases at J, leaving 3 bases unmatched. This CDR3 is CASSQPGTGGNTIYF. The CDR3 DNA reads TGCGCCAGCAGCCAACCAGGGACAGGTGGAAACACCATATATTTT.

The chain uses TRBV3-1 (or the pseudogene TRBV3-2) and TRBJ2-2; 10 bases map to TRBD1. In germline, CDR1 is LGHDT, CDR2 YNNKEL (reference sequence). This CDR3 has 16 residues. Losses at the gene ends were 2 bases for V and 3 bases for J; bases not matched to a gene: 3. The CDR3: CASSQPTGGDTGELFF. The DNA of the CDR3 is TGTGCCAGCAGCCAACCGACAGGGGGCGACACCGGGGAGCTGTTTTTT.

The rearrangement links TRBV2 to TRBJ1-1; possible D gene TRBD1, 6 bases. Deletions cut 6 bases from V and 8 bases from J, with 16 bases between. CDR1 SNHLY and CDR2 FYNNEI come from the germline V gene. The CDR3 runs to 13 residues. The CDR3 DNA reads TGTGCCAGCAGGCAGGACAGACAAGCCGAAGCTTTCTTT. As protein: CASRQDRQAEAFF.

The chain recombines TRBV5-1 with TRBJ2-3, with 12 bases lining up with TRBD1. Germline CDR1 SGHRS, CDR2 YFSETQ. The CDR3 totals 21 residues. Trimming cost V 0 bases and J 0 bases; bases outside gene matches: 14. CDR3 nucleotides: TGCGCCAGCAGCTTGGCGAGGGGGACAGGGGGCGCCGGAATAAGCACAGATACGCAGTATTTT. It codes for CASSLARGTGGAGISTDTQYF.

The V gene is TRBV30, the J gene TRBJ1-2, with D maybe TRBD1 (5 bases). This CDR3 is 13 amino acids long. V was pared by 1 base and J by 5 bases, with 11 bases between. Germline CDR1 is GTSNPN and CDR2 is SVGIG (reference sequence). CDR3 bases: TGTGCCTGGAGTGGAGTCAGGGATTATGGCTACACCTTC. Its translation is CAWSGVRDYGYTF.

This sequence joins TRBV4-1 and TRBJ1-2, with 10 bases lining up with TRBD1. V was pared by 1 base and J by 5 bases, with 7 bases of the junction left unmatched. Germline CDR1 MGHRA, CDR2 YSYEKL. CDR3 length: 16 residues. The CDR3 is CASSQGTGGTEYGYTF. CDR3 nucleotides: TGCGCCAGCAGCCAAGGGACAGGGGGGACCGAATATGGCTACACCTTC.

The rearrangement links TRBV6-4 to TRBJ1-2; 7 bases are shared with TRBD1. This CDR3 has 14 amino acids. The junction had 9 bases not matched to a gene; V was cut back by 4 bases and J by 7 bases. Germline V gene lookup returns CDR1 MRHNA and CDR2 SNTAGT. CDR3 sequence reads: CASSGQGGSGGYTF. Here the CDR3 DNA reads TGTGCCAGCAGTGGTCAGGGGGGAAGCGGTGGCTACACCTTC.

This chain uses TRBV5-6 with TRBJ1-1; 7 nucleotides line up with TRBD1. The germline gives CDR1 SGHDT, CDR2 YYEEEE. V shed 4 bases and J 7 bases; nucleotides not matched to a gene: 7. CDR3 length equals 13 residues. The CDR3 is CASSPDRVDEAFF. In DNA form, the CDR3 reads TGTGCCAGCAGCCCTGACAGGGTGGATGAAGCTTTCTTT.

The chain links TRBV7-6 to TRBJ2-7; 12 bases are shared with TRBD2. The ends lost 5 bases at V and 3 bases at J; junction bases unmatched: 5. This CDR3 is 15 amino acids long. CDR1 is SGHVS and CDR2 is FNYEAQ in the germline V gene. CDR3 sequence: CASSRLAGVLYEQYF. Written as DNA, the CDR3 is TGTGCCAGCAGCAGACTAGCGGGGGTGCTCTACGAGCAGTACTTC.

This clone was recorded only once. The chain couples TRBV24-1 to TRBJ1-1; the match to TRBD1 covers 10 bases. Germline lookup yields CDR1 KGHDR and CDR2 SFDVKD. Losses at the gene ends were 10 bases for V and 7 bases for J; bases not matched to a gene: 8. This CDR3 spans 13 amino acids. The CDR3 here is CATKGQGGGEAFF. The CDR3 nucleotides are TGTGCCACGAAAGGACAGGGGGGCGGTGAAGCTTTCTTT.

The chain recombines TRBV24-1 with TRBJ2-3; no definite D call. Per the germline V gene, CDR1 is KGHDR and CDR2 is SFDVKD. V gave up 5 bases and J gave up 0 bases, with 11 bases separating them. The CDR3 extends over 15 amino acids. CDR3 coding DNA: TGTGCCACCAGTGCATTTACACAGAGCACAGATACGCAGTATTTT. Translated, it gives CATSAFTQSTDTQYF.

V is TRBV2 and J is TRBJ1-4; 7 bases are a match to TRBD1. CDR1 is SNHLY, CDR2 FYNNEI, per germline. V trimming: 5 bases; J trimming: 3 bases; junction bases outside the gene matches: 6. The CDR3 extends over 15 amino acids. In nucleotides, the CDR3 is TGTGCCAGCAGTTATATTCAGGGGGCTAATGAAAAACTGTTTTTT. Translating gives CASSYIQGANEKLFF. Drawing the rest from reference TRBV2 and TRBJ1-4, the complete variable domain is EPEVTQTPSHQVTQMGQEVILRCVPISNHLYFYWYRQILGQKVEFLVSFYNNEISEKSEIFDDQFSVERPDGSNFTLKIRSTKLEDSAMYFCASSYIQGANEKLFFGSGTQLSVL.

V is TRBV19 and J is TRBJ1-2, with unresolved D. The germline V and J ends were trimmed by 5 bases and 2 bases, with 18 bases remaining between them. The germline CDR1 and CDR2 sequences are LNHDA and SQIVND (reference sequence). The CDR3 extends over 16 amino acids. The chain's CDR3 is CASSPRGSPSNYGYTF. As DNA, the CDR3 is TGTGCCAGTAGTCCCCGGGGATCGCCCTCCAACTATGGCTACACCTTC.

The chain couples TRBV7-9 to TRBJ2-2; D unresolved. CDR3 size: 14 residues. The ends were cut back, 2 bases at V and 1 base at J, with 5 bases in the middle. CDR1 is SEHNR, CDR2 FQNEAQ, per germline (reference sequence). The CDR3 is CASSLNMNTGELFF. The DNA of the CDR3 is TGTGCCAGCAGCTTAAACATGAACACCGGGGAGCTGTTTTTT.

The chain has TRBV24-1 and TRBJ1-2; D gene uncertain. Germline V gene lookup returns CDR1 KGHDR and CDR2 SFDVKD. Trimming left V 3 bases short and J 5 bases short, with 15 bases between. The CDR3 covers 15 residues. CDR3 DNA sequence: TGTGCCACCAGTGATAGCGAGGGATCCGGATATGGCTACACCTTC. Translated: CATSDSEGSGYGYTF.

The chain recombines TRBV6-6 with TRBJ1-1, with TRBD1 matching over 7 bases. The CDR3 totals 14 residues. Germline V lookup: CDR1 MNHNY, CDR2 SVGAGI (reference sequence). The ends lost 2 bases at V and 1 base at J; junction bases unmatched: 1. CDR3 bases: TGTGCCAGCAGTTACCACAGGGGGAACACTGAAGCTTTCTTT. Protein product: CASSYHRGNTEAFF.

V and J are TRBV6-1 and TRBJ2-2; no reliable D call. The V end was cut by 2 bases, the J end by 4 bases, with 5 bases between. The germline V gene encodes CDR1 MNHNS and CDR2 SASEGT. This CDR3 region has 13 residues. CDR3 residues: CASSERSTGELFF. The CDR3, as DNA: TGTGCCAGCAGTGAACGTAGCACCGGGGAGCTGTTTTTT.

The chain has TRBV5-4 and TRBJ2-5; 7 bases line up with TRBD1. The V gene end was trimmed by 4 bases and the J gene end by 5 bases; junction bases not matched to a gene: 8. CDR3 length equals 14 residues. Germline assignment: CDR1 SGHNT and CDR2 YYREEE (reference sequence). The CDR3 spells CASSLRQGRETQYF. The CDR3 DNA reads TGTGCCAGCAGCCTGCGACAGGGACGGGAGACCCAGTACTTC.

The rearrangement uses TRBV2 and TRBJ1-2; 9 bases agree with TRBD1. The CDR3 runs to 14 residues. From germline, CDR1 is SNHLY and CDR2 FYNNEI. The ends lost 5 bases at V and 8 bases at J; junction bases unmatched: 9. The CDR3 here is CASSLKQGAGGYTF. CDR3 sequence (DNA): TGTGCCAGCAGTCTTAAACAGGGGGCAGGGGGCTACACCTTC.

The J gene is TRBJ1-2, the V gene TRBV5-1; D remains unclear. Germline V CDR1 and CDR2: SGHRS, YFSETQ. V lost 5 bases and J lost 4, with 12 bases in between. There are 13 residues in the CDR3. The CDR3 sequence: CASRRDDIYGYTF. The CDR3 DNA sequence: TGCGCCAGCAGGCGAGATGATATCTATGGCTACACCTTC.

J is TRBJ2-7 and V is TRBV27, with a tentative D call TRBD1 (6 bases). Looked up from germline, CDR1 is MNHEY and CDR2 is SMNVEV (reference sequence). V lost 9 bases and J lost 5, with 32 bases in between. This CDR3 has 18 residues. The CDR3, as DNA: TGTGCCAGAGAGACTCAACCCACCCGGGACCCGCCAGGGGACGAGCAGTACTTC. This gives the protein CARETQPTRDPPGDEQYF.

The chain has TRBV3-1 (or the pseudogene TRBV3-2) and TRBJ2-7; possibly TRBD2 for D (7 bases). This CDR3 is 17 amino acids long. V lost 0 bases to trimming and J lost 4 bases, with 19 bases between them. CDR1 LGHDT and CDR2 YNNKEL come from the germline V gene (reference sequence). CDR3: CASSQEDRGAWKYEQYF. CDR3 in DNA: TGTGCCAGCAGCCAAGAAGATCGGGGGGCGTGGAAGTACGAGCAGTACTTC.